The sequence of this T cell receptor beta chain was determined in a study of tissue T cells after allogeneic stem cell transplantation (dated by TCRdb to between 2021 and 2022). About the investigation overall: The study profiled TCR beta repertoires in many tissues obtained from research autopsies of patients with and without GVHD, and also in mouse models of GVHD. On the human side, the study was prospective and observational, with no blinding or randomization.

The library relied on the immunoSEQ multiplex PCR assay. Adaptive Biotechnologies performed TCRbeta CDR3 sequencing at survey depth and reported CDR3 sequences, V/J genes, productive frequency, and template counts. TCR beta CDR3 regions were amplified from genomic DNA instead of RNA. In the source study's methods: Jensen-Shannon divergence was used to quantify pairwise repertoire overlap between tissues, with a value of 1 indicating complete divergence and a value of 0 indicating identical repertoires. Tissues were clustered by single-linkage agglomerative hierarchical clustering of pairwise JSD values, and the clustering results were displayed as dendrograms. All patient samples were analyzed with GLIPH2 using simulation_depth 1000, kmer_min_depth 3 and cdr3_length_cutoff 8, and only groups containing more than two unique CDR3s were kept. A standardized tissue-overlap score extrapolated Jaccard GLIPH-group overlap across patients to a standard repertoire size of 1000 clones. Linear mixed-effect models, with tissue as a fixed effect and individual as a random effect, were used to test how diversity related to clinical or experimental variables. What TCRdb holds here is the immuneACCESS table cut down to in-frame rearrangements. Part of the clones is not present; checked against another copy, under half of the missing clones reflect an unresolved V gene, and the others are unexplained. V and J calls plus clone size are reproduced from that table; the DNA served to infer D and trimming. This sample gives about 20,000 clones in total; less than 85% of them show up just once. Just over 0.9% of the sample is in the top ten clones.

Before genomic DNA isolation with the DNeasy Blood & Tissue Kit, mouse tissues were minced using razor blades in buffered saline. Results the study describes overall, beyond this receptor: Few T cell clones were found to be shared across patients, but shared repertoire signatures across patients were revealed in a tissue-specific fashion by motif-based clustering. The study did not determine which tissue TCRs were alloreactive or antigen-specific, and some clones might have been persisting host cells. Within patients, how anatomically similar tissues were was a major factor shaping TCR repertoire composition, regardless of disease or transplant status. Blood and spleen T cells captured only a limited portion of the TCR repertoire detected in tissues, in both patients and mice. Sampling depth was acknowledged as a limitation, and the patient cohort was both small and clinically heterogeneous.

Of note for this clone: Its antigen is unknown. For this receptor, the gene names and germline sequences are taken from the mouse.

The sequence derives from a female BALB/c mouse in good health. The MHC haplotype of this strain is H2-d. Material: spleen.

The CDR3 in this case is CASSDEGADTQYF. Partial CDR3 DNA: TGTGCCAGCAGTGATGAGGGGGCCGACACCCAGTAC. This chain is built from TRBV13-1 and TRBJ2-5; TRBD1 could be the D gene, as 7 bases match. The read ends 1 residue early relative to the CDR3; the germline J gene fills the gap. V loses 0 bases, J loses 6 bases, and the germline ends lie 8 bases apart. Spanning cysteine to phenylalanine, the CDR3 consists of 13 amino acids. The DNA has 36 bases, all within the CDR3, and is read from base 1. CDR1 NSHNY and CDR2 SYGAGN are derived from the germline V gene.